Listed below are T cell receptor beta chains from one sample, sequenced in a study of CD8 T cells in ankylosing spondylitis. TCRdb reprocessed the 5' RACE reads via MiXCR and lists one record per CDR3 protein. The table shows about 340,000 distinct CDR3 sequences, with approximately 15% occurring only once. Material for sequencing was blood, either unsorted or a sorted T cell fraction (not recorded which). Source of these receptors: a male donor with ankylosing spondylitis or in good health (not recorded which). Both conserved end residues are part of each CDR3. D genes are given only for firm matches. Some rows have no size entry. The others give once, few or many, or a class for an expanded clone.

clone_size | j_call | v_call | d_call | cdr3_nt | cdr3_aa
few | TRBJ2-3 | TRBV12-3/TRBV12-4 | TRBD1 | TGTGCCAGCAGTTTCAGGACAGGGCGAGCCACAGATACGCAGTATTTT | CASSFRTGRATDTQYF
few | TRBJ2-1 | TRBV7-6 | TRBD2 | TGTGCCAGCAGCGCCCCTCTAGCGGGAGGAGGCACCTACAATGAGCAGTTCTTC | CASSAPLAGGGTYNEQFF
few | TRBJ1-4 | TRBV6-1 | - | TGTGCCAGCAAAGTAGAACAGTTTAATGAAAAACTGTTTTTT | CASKVEQFNEKLFF
few | TRBJ2-7 | TRBV4-1 | TRBD2 | TGCGCCAGCCGGGACTACACGACCTACGAGCAGTACTTC | CASRDYTTYEQYF
many | TRBJ2-2 | TRBV29-1 | TRBD2 | TGCAGCGCTAAAGGGACTAGCGGGAGAGTCGGGGAGCTGTTTTTT | CSAKGTSGRVGELFF
few | TRBJ1-1 | TRBV5-1 | - | TGCGCCAGCAGCCCCCCGAAGGGAGGGTTTGGGAACACTGAAGCTTTCTTT | CASSPPKGGFGNTEAFF
- | TRBJ2-3 | TRBV9 | - | TGTGCCAGCAGCGTACGGGGGAGCACAGATACGCAGTATTTT | CASSVRGSTDTQYF
- | TRBJ1-2 | TRBV20-1 | TRBD1 | TGCAGTGCTTCCCGGGACAGGGGGCTTCTTGGCTACACCTTC | CSASRDRGLLGYTF
- | TRBJ2-5 | TRBV3-1 | TRBD2 | TGTGCCAGCAGCCAATCCCCCCGGGGGGGCACAGAGACCCAGTACTTC | CASSQSPRGGTETQYF
- | TRBJ1-5 | TRBV6-1 | - | TGTGCCAGCAGTGGGGTAGGGGAGTATCAGCCCCAGCATTTT | CASSGVGEYQPQHF
few | TRBJ2-3 | TRBV20-1 | TRBD1 | TGCAGTGCTGTTGGGACAGGGGGCACAGATACGCAGTATTTT | CSAVGTGGTDTQYF
- | TRBJ2-7 | TRBV10-2 | TRBD1 | TGCGCCAGCAGTGTTGGTCAGGGGGTGATGGAATCCTACGAGCAGTACTTC | CASSVGQGVMESYEQYF
- | TRBJ2-7 | TRBV2 | - | TGTGCCAGCAATAAAGGGGGATTCGGCTACGAGCAGTACTTC | CASNKGGFGYEQYF
many | TRBJ1-4 | TRBV5-1 | - | TGCGCCAGCAGCTTGAGGCCCCGGGGCTCCAATGAAAAACTGTTTTTT | CASSLRPRGSNEKLFF
- | TRBJ2-3 | TRBV20-1 | - | TGCAGTGCTAGAGACTCAGGGAGAGGAACAGATACGCAGTATTTT | CSARDSGRGTDTQYF
many | TRBJ2-1 | TRBV5-1 | - | TGCGCCAGCAGCTTGGCTTTAAGCGACAATGAGCAGTTCTTC | CASSLALSDNEQFF
- | TRBJ2-7 | TRBV5-1 | - | TGCGCCAGCAGCGACGATCAGGGCTACGAGCAGTACTTC | CASSDDQGYEQYF
- | TRBJ1-1 | TRBV6-5 | - | TGTGCCAGTCAGGGGAACACTGAAGCTTTCTTT | CASQGNTEAFF
few | TRBJ1-2 | TRBV20-1 | - | TGCAGTGCTAGAGATACAGTCTTGAACTATGGCTACACCTTC | CSARDTVLNYGYTF
few | TRBJ1-2 | TRBV5-4 | TRBD1 | TGTGCCAGCAGCTTGGAGGGGGCTGGCTACACCTTC | CASSLEGAGYTF
few | TRBJ2-2 | TRBV4-1 | - | TGCGCCAGCAGCCAGATCTTGAGGGGCCCGAACACCGGGGAGCTGTTTTTT | CASSQILRGPNTGELFF
few | TRBJ1-1 | TRBV5-1 | - | TGCGCCAGCACCGCGGGGGTGAACACTGAAGCTTTCTTT | CASTAGVNTEAFF
- | TRBJ2-2 | TRBV30 | TRBD2 | TGTGCCTGCCAACTAGCGGGGGGGCCAACCGGGGAGCTGTTTTTT | CACQLAGGPTGELFF
- | TRBJ1-2 | TRBV25-1 | - | TGTGCCAGCAGTGAGCGAGGAGGGTCCTATGGCTACACCTTC | CASSERGGSYGYTF
many | TRBJ1-4 | TRBV6-2/TRBV6-3 | - | TGTGCCAGCAGTTACGGTGGGACTAATGAAAAACTGTTTTTT | CASSYGGTNEKLFF
- | TRBJ2-1 | TRBV5-1 | - | TGCGCCAGCGCCGGGGTGGCGGGATCCTACAATGAGCAGTTCTTC | CASAGVAGSYNEQFF
few | TRBJ2-7 | TRBV2 | - | TGTGCCAGCAGTGAAGCGATTCGGTGGGAGGCCCATCTCGAGCAGTACTTC | CASSEAIRWEAHLEQYF
- | TRBJ1-1 | TRBV19 | - | TGTGCCAGTAGTATGGGCAGGGGAGTGGACACTGAAGCTTTCTTT | CASSMGRGVDTEAFF